Sequencing of this TCR beta chain was carried out in a study of T cell changes during pregnancy in multiple sclerosis. The protocol was immunoSEQ multiplex PCR, while the TCRdb copy is restricted to in-frame clones and leaves out a portion. The sample lists more than 45,000 clones; around 94% were seen once. Germline trimming cut 1 base from V and 2 bases from J; bases unmatched to any gene: 4. CDR1 is KGHSH and CDR2 is LQKENI in the germline V gene. The length of the CDR3 is 15 residues. The source is a female donor with multiple sclerosis, enrolled in a pregnancy study. The sample was CD4+ T cells from peripheral blood mononuclear cells, taken in the second trimester of pregnancy. The genes are TRBV18 and TRBJ1-1; TRBD1 matches 7 bases. CDR3 DNA: TGTGCCAGCTCACCACAGGGGGCCCTAAACACTGAAGCTTTCTTT. Amino acids: CASSPQGALNTEAFF.